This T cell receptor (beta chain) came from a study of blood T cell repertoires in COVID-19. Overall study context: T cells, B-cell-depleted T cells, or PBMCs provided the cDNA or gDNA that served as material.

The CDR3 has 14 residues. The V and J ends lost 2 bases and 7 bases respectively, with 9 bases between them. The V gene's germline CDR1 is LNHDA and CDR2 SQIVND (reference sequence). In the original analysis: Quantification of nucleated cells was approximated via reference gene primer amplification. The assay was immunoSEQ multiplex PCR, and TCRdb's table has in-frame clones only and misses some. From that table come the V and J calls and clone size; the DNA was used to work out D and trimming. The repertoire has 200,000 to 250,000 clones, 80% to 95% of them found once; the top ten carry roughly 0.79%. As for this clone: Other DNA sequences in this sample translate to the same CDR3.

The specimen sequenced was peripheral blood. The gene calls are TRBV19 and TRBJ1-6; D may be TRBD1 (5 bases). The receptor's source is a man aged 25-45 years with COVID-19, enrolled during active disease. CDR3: CASSIQGGNSPLHF. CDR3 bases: TGTGCCAGTAGTATACAGGGAGGCAATTCACCCCTCCACTTT.